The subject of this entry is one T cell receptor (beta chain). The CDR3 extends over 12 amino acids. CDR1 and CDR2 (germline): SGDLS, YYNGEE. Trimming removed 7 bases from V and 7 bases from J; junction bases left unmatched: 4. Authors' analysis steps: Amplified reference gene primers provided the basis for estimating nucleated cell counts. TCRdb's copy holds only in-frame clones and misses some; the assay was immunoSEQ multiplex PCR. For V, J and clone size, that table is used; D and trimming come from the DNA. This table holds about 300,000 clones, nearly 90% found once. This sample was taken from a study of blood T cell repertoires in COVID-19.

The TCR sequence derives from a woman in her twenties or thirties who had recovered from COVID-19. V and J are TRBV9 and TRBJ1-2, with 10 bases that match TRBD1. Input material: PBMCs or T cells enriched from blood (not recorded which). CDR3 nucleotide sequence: TGTGCCAGCGGCAGGACAGGGGGTGGCTACACCTTC. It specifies CASGRTGGGYTF.